This T cell receptor (beta chain) came from a study of T-cell reconstitution after alpha-beta-depleted transplantation in children. CDR3 size: 14 residues. The V gene end was trimmed by 6 bases and the J gene end by 6 bases; junction bases not matched to a gene: 7. A library of TCRbeta sequences, prepared with unique molecular identifiers, was generated. From the PCR reads, TCRdb called clonotypes with MiXCR, one entry per CDR3 protein. The sample holds some 70,000 distinct CDR3 sequences; more than 5.5% are singletons and the top ten take less than 3%. This specimen consisted of PBMCs from the stem cell graft donor, obtained from the stem cell graft. The sequence was collected from a human donor who donated a stem cell graft to a child with acute lymphoblastic leukemia. V and J are TRBV12-3 or TRBV12-4 and TRBJ2-7; 11 bases are a match to TRBD1. Here the CDR3 DNA reads TGTGCCAGCAGATTCGCCGGGACAGGGGGCGAGCAGTACTTC. It translates to CASRFAGTGGEQYF.